This TCR beta chain was documented in a study of blood T cell repertoires in COVID-19. Sequenced by immunoSEQ multiplex PCR; TCRdb stores in-frame clones only, minus some. The sample lists some 380,000 clones, approximately 80% occurring once. The CDR3 is made up of 15 amino acids. The germline V gene has CDR1 SGHRS and CDR2 YFSETQ. Trimming took off 4 bases at V and 3 bases at J, with 17 bases between the two ends. The sequencing sample was made of peripheral blood. This receptor was identified in a human donor with acute or convalescent COVID-19. The donor label of this sample is uncertain. J is TRBJ2-7 and V is TRBV5-1; TRBD1 is a possible D gene (6 bases). In nucleotides, the CDR3 is TGCGCCAGCAGCAGCCCGGACAGTTCTTTCTACGAGCAGTACTTC. It codes for CASSSPDSSFYEQYF.